Detailed here is one TCR beta chain. This record belongs to a study of blood T cell repertoires in COVID-19. Study context: T cells, B-cell-depleted T cells, or PBMCs supplied cDNA or gDNA.

Per the authors' pipeline: How many nucleated cells were present was estimated from reference gene primer amplification. Sequencing used immunoSEQ multiplex PCR; TCRdb keeps in-frame clones, though not all of them. V and J calls and clone size are as listed in that table; D and trimming were resolved from the DNA. The sample holds hundreds of thousands of clones; 80% to 90% are singletons and the top ten take around 1.1%. Germline V gene sequence: CDR1 MDHEN, CDR2 SYDVKM. The CDR3 contains 18 residues. V was pared by 6 bases and J by 0 bases, with 21 bases between. The clonotype was recovered from a man in his thirties or forties who had recovered from COVID-19. What was sequenced was PBMCs or T cells enriched from blood (not recorded which). The chain carries TRBV28 and TRBJ1-5; D possibly corresponds to TRBD1 (5 bases). As DNA, the CDR3 is TGTGCCAGCAGGAGGGGCGTAATGGGGAGGCATAGCAATCAGCCCCAGCATTTT. Protein: CASRRGVMGRHSNQPQHF.